Listed here are 5 T cell receptor beta chains from one sample, sequenced in a study of sequential checkpoint blockade in melanoma (dated by TCRdb to the late 2010s). The label giving this sample's treatment or condition can be read as: randomized to nivolumab then ipilimumab (arm A) or the reverse (arm B). The library was made by the immunoSEQ multiplex PCR assay. TCRdb re-hosts the immuneACCESS table, in-frame sequences only. Its copies lack some clones; in the studies checked, an unresolved V gene accounts for under half of them, and the cause for the rest is not known. This sample holds some 40,000 clones; 84% were observed only once. 4.5% to 7% of the sample is taken by the ten largest. The input for sequencing was CD8+ T cells sorted from blood (inferred from file names), taken from a patient given nivolumab and ipilimumab in sequence. The receptors originated from a human donor with melanoma.

The rearrangement uses TRBV14 and TRBJ2-2; 8 positions match TRBD1. Trimming at V came to 4 bases and at J to 2 bases, leaving 9 bases not matched to a gene. CDR1 and CDR2 from the germline V gene are SGHDN and FVKESK. The CDR3 length is 17 residues. The CDR3 coding sequence is TGTGCCAGCAGCCTCAGGGGGCCCCAAATAAACACCGGGGAGCTGTTTTTT. It is translated as CASSLRGPQINTGELFF.

The chain is built from TRBV27 and TRBJ2-3, with a weak D call TRBD2 (5 bases). Between the trimmed V and J ends, which lost 1 base and 2 bases, there was a span of 7 bases. Germline assignment: CDR1 MNHEY and CDR2 SMNVEV (reference sequence). This CDR3 spans 14 amino acids. CDR3 loop: CASSLLRDTDTQYF. The CDR3 nucleotides read TGTGCCAGCAGTTTATTACGGGACACAGATACGCAGTATTTT.

This rearrangement joins TRBV7-6 to TRBJ2-1, with 10 positions matching TRBD1. V was clipped by 3 bases and J by 9 bases; unmatched bases: 5. The germline V gene encodes CDR1 SGHVS and CDR2 FNYEAQ. There are 14 residues in the CDR3. DNA for the CDR3: TGTGCCAGCAGCTTCGGACAGGGGGAGGCTGAGCAGTTCTTC. Translated: CASSFGQGEAEQFF.

Only a few counts were recorded for this clone. The chain joins TRBV7-9 to TRBJ2-7; 7 nucleotides match TRBD1. Germline CDR1 SEHNR, CDR2 FQNEAQ (reference sequence). V dropped 5 bases and J dropped 7; count of bases not matched to a gene: 5. The CDR3 is 12 amino acids. The DNA of the CDR3 is TGTGCCAGCAGCGACACAGGGGATGAGCAGTACTTC. It is translated as CASSDTGDEQYF.

The V gene is TRBV5-1, the J gene TRBJ2-2; 7 positions match TRBD2. CDR3 length: 16 amino acids. Losses at the gene ends were 4 bases for V and 4 bases for J; bases not matched to a gene: 10. CDR1 and CDR2 from the germline V gene are SGHRS and YFSETQ. Here the CDR3 DNA reads TGCGCCAGCAGCCCCCGACTAGCACCGAGCACCGGGGAGCTGTTTTTT. Protein sequence: CASSPRLAPSTGELFF.